This is a list of T cell receptor beta chains from one sample in a study of blood T cells in healthy people across ages. TCRdb passed the 5' RACE reads through MiXCR, listing each CDR3 protein once. The sample holds 550,000 to 750,000 distinct CDR3 sequences, under 25% seen once. Material for sequencing was blood. The receptors were sampled from a man in his 70s in good health. CDR3s include the opening cysteine and the closing phenylalanine or tryptophan. D genes are given only for firm matches. Some rows have no size entry. The others give once, few or many, or a class for an expanded clone.

CDR3aa,CDR3nt,j_gene,d_gene,v_gene,abundance
CATSSGSGEKLFF,TGTGCCACCAGCAGTGGATCGGGGGAAAAACTGTTTTTT,TRBJ1-4,-,TRBV15,many
CASSPSRREAADTQYF,TGTGCCAGCTCACCAAGTCGCCGGGAGGCCGCGGATACGCAGTATTTT,TRBJ2-3,TRBD2,TRBV18,-
CASSFRLAHTGELFF,TGTGCCAGCAGTTTCCGACTAGCGCACACCGGGGAGCTGTTTTTT,TRBJ2-2,TRBD2,TRBV6-6,few
CSATPGQGISNEQFF,TGCAGTGCCACACCGGGACAGGGGATATCCAATGAGCAGTTCTTC,TRBJ2-1,TRBD1,TRBV20-1,-
CASNRGGAYNSPLHF,TGTGCCAGCAATCGAGGAGGTGCCTATAATTCACCCCTCCACTTT,TRBJ1-6,-,TRBV6-5,-
CATSGALSSYNEQFF,TGTGCCACAAGTGGGGCCCTTAGCTCCTACAATGAGCAGTTCTTC,TRBJ2-1,-,TRBV7-3,-
CAWSGGLGTEAFF,TGTGCCTGGAGTGGAGGGTTAGGGACTGAAGCTTTCTTT,TRBJ1-1,-,TRBV30,-
CASSQGLHNEQYF,TGTGCCAGCAGCCAAGGGTTGCATAACGAGCAGTACTTC,TRBJ2-7,-,TRBV3-1,-
CASSPGLAGDRDTQYF,TGTGCCAGCAGCCCAGGACTAGCGGGAGATCGTGATACGCAGTATTTT,TRBJ2-3,TRBD2,TRBV7-6,many
CASQLRLPSSYNEQFF,TGTGCCAGCCAACTAAGACTACCGAGCTCCTACAATGAGCAGTTCTTC,TRBJ2-1,-,TRBV27,few
CSFGQGRGTQYF,TGCAGCTTCGGACAGGGAAGGGGTACGCAGTATTTT,TRBJ2-3,TRBD1,TRBV29-1,-
CASSLLAGRNTGELFF,TGTGCCAGCAGTTTATTGGCGGGGAGGAACACCGGGGAGCTGTTTTTT,TRBJ2-2,-,TRBV27,few
CSASKTSASSYNGQFF,TGCAGTGCTAGTAAGACTAGCGCGTCTTCCTACAATGGGCAGTTCTTC,TRBJ2-1,TRBD2,TRBV20-1,-
CASSLGQGAPYEQYF,TGTGCCAGCAGCTTAGGTCAGGGGGCGCCTTACGAGCAGTACTTC,TRBJ2-7,TRBD1,TRBV7-8,-
CATHPGHPTGELFF,TGTGCCACGCACCCGGGGCACCCAACCGGGGAGCTGTTTTTT,TRBJ2-2,-,TRBV6-6,few
CASSQGPVPNSPLHF,TGTGCCAGCAGCCAAGGACCGGTTCCCAATTCACCCCTCCACTTT,TRBJ1-6,-,TRBV14,few
CALEEAYRNEQFF,TGTGCCCTCGAAGAGGCCTACCGTAATGAGCAGTTCTTC,TRBJ2-1,-,TRBV7-2,many
CASSLQGAGVNEQFF,TGTGCCAGCAGCTTACAAGGGGCGGGAGTAAATGAGCAGTTCTTC,TRBJ2-1,TRBD2,TRBV11-1,-
CASSISVQGTQYF,TGTGCCAGCTCAATTTCGGTACAGGGGACCCAGTACTTC,TRBJ2-5,-,TRBV18,-
CSARAPVGGSSYNEQFF,TGCAGTGCTAGAGCCCCGGTGGGCGGCAGCTCCTACAATGAGCAGTTCTTC,TRBJ2-1,-,TRBV20-1,many
CSARTKLARYTDTQYF,TGCAGTGCTAGAACGAAACTAGCGAGATACACAGATACGCAGTATTTT,TRBJ2-3,TRBD2,TRBV20-1,few
CASSSSGRGETQYF,TGTGCCAGCAGCTCTAGCGGGAGAGGAGAGACCCAGTACTTC,TRBJ2-5,TRBD2,TRBV7-2,many
CATSRGLAGVYEQYF,TGTGCCACCAGCAGAGGACTAGCGGGAGTATACGAGCAGTACTTC,TRBJ2-7,TRBD2,TRBV15,-
CATSDSMLAKNIQYF,TGTGCCACCAGTGATTCCATGTTAGCCAAAAACATTCAGTACTTC,TRBJ2-4,-,TRBV24-1,-
CASSSIRDRAQETQYF,TGTGCCAGCAGCTCAATTCGGGACAGGGCCCAAGAGACCCAGTACTTC,TRBJ2-5,TRBD1,TRBV7-9,many
CASSLVAEETQYF,TGTGCCAGCAGCTTGGTGGCGGAGGAGACCCAGTACTTC,TRBJ2-5,-,TRBV5-6,-
CASSDKGTYEQYF,TGTGCCAGCAGTGATAAGGGAACCTACGAGCAGTACTTC,TRBJ2-7,-,TRBV2,-
CAISPEPLSDTQYF,TGTGCCATCAGTCCTGAACCCCTATCAGATACGCAGTATTTT,TRBJ2-3,-,TRBV10-3,few
CASGVRRNEKLFF,TGTGCCAGCGGCGTCAGGCGTAATGAAAAACTGTTTTTT,TRBJ1-4,-,TRBV2,-
CASSPIGAGRYEQFF,TGTGCCAGCAGCCCGATTGGGGCGGGGAGATATGAGCAGTTCTTC,TRBJ2-1,-,TRBV3-1,-
CASSLEVGGRAAVGVTDTQYF,TGTGCCAGCAGCTTAGAGGTCGGCGGGAGGGCAGCTGTGGGGGTCACAGATACGCAGTATTTT,TRBJ2-3,TRBD2,TRBV7-6,-
CCLEISSSGAPNEQFF,TGCTGCCTAGAGATATCTTCGAGCGGGGCACCCAATGAGCAGTTCTTC,TRBJ2-1,TRBD2,TRBV20-1,-
CASSLVSGPAYEQYF,TGTGCCAGCTCACTCGTTAGCGGTCCCGCCTACGAGCAGTACTTC,TRBJ2-7,-,TRBV18,-
CASSLRALQTQYF,TGTGCCAGCAGTTTAAGGGCCCTGCAGACCCAGTACTTC,TRBJ2-5,-,TRBV27,-
CAISDLVSYEQYF,TGTGCCATCAGTGATTTGGTCTCCTACGAGCAGTACTTC,TRBJ2-7,-,TRBV10-3,-
CASSWGQGYGYTF,TGTGCCAGCAGCTGGGGACAGGGCTATGGCTACACCTTC,TRBJ1-2,TRBD1,TRBV5-5,few
CASSFTSGRTDTQYF,TGCGCCAGCAGCTTTACTAGCGGGAGAACAGATACGCAGTATTTT,TRBJ2-3,TRBD2,TRBV7-2,-
CASSLGVTAVEETQYF,TGTGCCAGCAGCTTAGGTGTTACGGCGGTAGAAGAGACCCAGTACTTC,TRBJ2-5,-,TRBV11-2,few
CSARRRGTDTQYF,TGCAGTGCTAGAAGACGGGGCACAGATACGCAGTATTTT,TRBJ2-3,-,TRBV20-1,-
CALSGGLAGSSTDTQYF,TGTGCCCTCTCGGGGGGACTAGCGGGGAGTAGCACAGATACGCAGTATTTT,TRBJ2-3,TRBD2,TRBV10-3,few